Described below is a single TCR beta chain sequence and its context. In the original processing: Researchers report that nucleated cell counts were estimated from reference gene primer amplification. Clones were sequenced by immunoSEQ multiplex PCR, and TCRdb holds only the in-frame ones, with some missing. V and J calls and clone size are those listed in that table; D and trimming were worked out from the DNA. Here the sample spans roughly 190,000 clones, 82% being singletons. This sample is part of a study of blood T cell repertoires in COVID-19. Study overall: T cells, B-cell-depleted T cells, or PBMCs supplied cDNA or gDNA.

From germline, CDR1 is MNHEY and CDR2 SVGAGI. The CDR3 extends over 14 amino acids. V was shortened by 7 bases and J by 2 bases, with 15 bases between the two germline ends. Material: PBMCs or T cells enriched from blood (not recorded which). The chain employs TRBV6-5 and TRBJ2-7; D is possibly TRBD1 (5 bases). The receptor was derived from a man in his forties who had recovered from COVID-19. Here the CDR3 reads CASKIFDRAYEQYF. The CDR3 DNA is TGTGCCAGCAAGATCTTTGACAGAGCCTACGAGCAGTACTTC.